A selection of T cell receptor beta chains follows, all from one sample in a study of shared clonotypes between healthy human individuals. Only in-frame clones appear in the TCRdb table, and some are missing; sequencing was by immunoSEQ multiplex PCR. The sample has 550,000 to 700,000 clones, roughly 72% seen once. The source material was memory CD4+ T cells sorted from blood. The receptors come from a woman aged 25 to 39 in good health. The CDR3 runs from the conserved cysteine through the conserved F or W. The D gene is left open where the match is weak. Clone sizes are given selectively: once, few, many, or a class where the clone is expanded.

clone size,J gene,D gene,V gene,CDR3 DNA,CDR3 protein
NA,TRBJ1-1,NA,TRBV7-2,TGTGCCAGCAGCTTAGTTGGGGCCGGAGCAGTAGGAGCTTTCTTT,CASSLVGAGAVGAFF
NA,TRBJ1-5,TRBD1,TRBV19,TGTGCCAGTAGTCATATCAGGGGGCCTAACAATCAGCCCCAGCATTTT,CASSHIRGPNNQPQHF
NA,TRBJ1-4,NA,TRBV28,TGTGCCAGCAACTCCCCCTCTAATGAAAAACTGTTTTTT,CASNSPSNEKLFF
NA,TRBJ1-4,NA,TRBV4-1,TGCGCCAGCAGCCAACAGGGATACGGTAATGAAAAACTGTTTTTT,CASSQQGYGNEKLFF
NA,TRBJ2-2,NA,TRBV5-1,TGCGCCAGCAGCTCGAACACCGGATCCGGGGAGCTGTTTTTT,CASSSNTGSGELFF
NA,TRBJ2-1,TRBD2,TRBV2,TGTGTCTCCGAACCTCGGACTAGCGGGATGGATGAGCAGTTCTTC,CVSEPRTSGMDEQFF
NA,TRBJ2-1,NA,TRBV5-1,TGCGCCAGCAGCCCAGGGACCCAAGGGAATGAGCAGTTCTTC,CASSPGTQGNEQFF
few,TRBJ1-2,TRBD1,TRBV7-2,TGTGCCAGCAGCTTACGGGACAGGCCCTATGGCTACACCTTC,CASSLRDRPYGYTF
NA,TRBJ1-1,TRBD1,TRBV7-8,TGTGCCAGCAGCGCACCGGGACAGTCGAACACTGAAGCTTTCTTT,CASSAPGQSNTEAFF
NA,TRBJ2-3,TRBD2,TRBV7-9,TGTGCCAGCAGCTTTGGACTAGATGGTACAGATACGCAGTATTTT,CASSFGLDGTDTQYF
once,TRBJ2-1,TRBD2,TRBV28,TGTGCCAGCACCCTAGCGGGGACAACCTACAATGAGCAGTTCTTC,CASTLAGTTYNEQFF
many,TRBJ2-5,NA,TRBV2,TGTGCCAGCAGTGAGTCTAGCGAGACCCAGTACTTC,CASSESSETQYF
few,TRBJ1-1,NA,TRBV27,TGTGCCAGCAGTTTCTCGGAGATGGGTGACGCTTTCTTT,CASSFSEMGDAFF
NA,TRBJ2-7,TRBD2,TRBV10-2,TGCGCCAGCAGGGTGGGGGAGGGCGTCTACGAGCAGTACTTC,CASRVGEGVYEQYF
NA,TRBJ2-1,NA,TRBV28,TGTGCCAGCAGTTCCGCGCAGGATTGGAATGAGCAGTTCTTC,CASSSAQDWNEQFF
NA,TRBJ2-5,NA,TRBV6-6,TGTGCCAGCAGCCGACAGAGGGGCGGACAAGAGACCCAGTACTTC,CASSRQRGGQETQYF
NA,TRBJ2-1,TRBD2,TRBV15,TGTGCCACCAGCAGAGATCAGGGGACTAGCGCTAGTGAGCAGTTCTTC,CATSRDQGTSASEQFF
NA,TRBJ2-7,NA,TRBV6-5,TGTGCCAGCAGTTATTACAGGGAATCCTACGAGCAGTACTTC,CASSYYRESYEQYF
NA,TRBJ1-5,NA,TRBV27,TGTGCCAGCAGTTCTCTTTCGACTGTCCAGAGTCAGCCCCAGCATTTT,CASSSLSTVQSQPQHF
NA,TRBJ2-5,NA,TRBV5-1,TGCGCCAGCAGCAGGAGAGTTCACACAGGGCAAGAGACCCAGTACTTC,CASSRRVHTGQETQYF
NA,TRBJ1-2,NA,TRBV14,TGTGCCAGCAGCCCTATGGAGGGGGGAGTTTATGGCTACACCTTC,CASSPMEGGVYGYTF
NA,TRBJ1-4,TRBD1,TRBV6-5,TGTGCCAGCCTCCCCCTAGGACAGGGAACGTTTTTT,CASLPLGQGTFF
NA,TRBJ2-5,NA,TRBV5-5,TGTGCCAGCAGCTTGGTAGGGTTGGGTAGAGAGACCCAGTACTTC,CASSLVGLGRETQYF
NA,TRBJ1-2,TRBD1,TRBV6-1,TGTGCCAGCAGTGAACCGGGCAGGGGGCCTCGGGGCTACACCTTC,CASSEPGRGPRGYTF
NA,TRBJ2-7,NA,TRBV6-1,TGTGCCAGCGGTAGGGCAGGGACGGCCGAGCAGTACTTC,CASGRAGTAEQYF
many,TRBJ1-2,TRBD1,TRBV7-8,TGTGCCAGCAGCTTCGACAGGGGTAGCTACACCTTC,CASSFDRGSYTF
NA,TRBJ2-7,TRBD1,TRBV11-2,TGTGCCAGCAGCCCCCTAGGACAGGGCCCCTACGAGCAGTACTTC,CASSPLGQGPYEQYF
NA,TRBJ1-2,TRBD1,TRBV7-8,TGTGCCAGCAGCACCCGGGACAGGGGAGACTATGGCTACACCTTC,CASSTRDRGDYGYTF